This T cell receptor beta chain originates from a study of cytomegalovirus exposure and HLA in healthy donors. Study-level information: Of more than 350 genotyped donors, more than 70% clustered with self-reported Caucasian donors. Study-wide results and limits: Donors belonging to an Asian-associated ancestry cluster reportedly showed fewer N-insertions in productive TCRs than the roughly 680-donor mean, according to what a later analysis found. The classifier reportedly diagnosed cytomegalovirus status with high sensitivity and specificity.

60 Vbeta and 13 Jbeta primers were used in PCR. Assay used: immunoSEQ multiplex PCR; TCRdb lists only in-frame clones, some missing. The data contain some 150,000 clones, about 75% of them singletons. The CDR3 extends over 16 amino acids. The V and J ends lost 2 bases and 7 bases respectively, with 17 bases between them. Germline V gene data show CDR1 as LNHNV and CDR2 as YYDKDF (reference sequence). Healthy people donating bone marrow made up the donors. As to this clone: The antigen is undetermined.

This TCR was sampled from a man aged 18 to 35 in good health and CMV-seronegative. Source material: PBMCs. The chain uses TRBV15 and TRBJ1-4; a weak D match, TRBD1 (6 bases). CDR3 DNA sequence: TGTGCCACCAGCAGAAGAGTAGGGGGTAGTCGTGAAAAACTGTTTTTT. Translating gives CATSRRVGGSREKLFF.